This T cell receptor beta chain was captured in a study of read filtering for tumor transcriptome and immune sequencing. Germline V CDR1 and CDR2: SGDLS, YYNGEE. The CDR3 sequence is 16 residues long. The germline V and J ends were trimmed by 3 bases and 0 bases, with 15 bases remaining between them. In its sample, this clonotype was seen many times. Molecular barcoded adaptors covering alpha/delta and beta/gamma chains were used on roughly 400 ng RNA. TCRdb reprocessed the reads with MiXCR, giving one entry per CDR3 protein. The top ten hold 9.5% to 12% of the sample, which has 100,000 to 150,000 distinct CDR3 sequences, 10% to 15% seen once.

This receptor was taken from a donor over 35 with multiple myeloma. The sample comprised a population of CD138-negative cells sorted from bone marrow. This chain uses TRBV9 with TRBJ1-1; D is undetermined. The CDR3 DNA is TGTGCCAGCAGCGCTGTAAGGGCGGATTTGAACACTGAAGCTTTCTTT. Translating gives CASSAVRADLNTEAFF.